This TCR beta chain was retrieved from a study of blood T cell repertoires in COVID-19. Here immunoSEQ multiplex PCR was the method, and the copy in TCRdb shows in-frame clones only, minus some. The data hold under 300,000 clones, with about nine tenths observed a single time. Trimming took 3 bases from V and 8 from J, leaving 17 bases between them. CDR1 and CDR2 (germline): SGDLS, YYNGEE. The CDR3 is made up of 14 amino acids. This clone was recorded only once. The chain has TRBV9 and TRBJ1-2, with a possible D match to TRBD1 (6 bases). This clonotype originated in a woman aged 40 to 55 with acute COVID-19. Sequencing used PBMCs or T cells enriched from blood (not recorded which). Here the CDR3 reads CASSAGGGVVGYTF. The CDR3 DNA is TGTGCCAGCAGCGCCGGAGGGGGGGTGGTCGGCTACACCTTC.